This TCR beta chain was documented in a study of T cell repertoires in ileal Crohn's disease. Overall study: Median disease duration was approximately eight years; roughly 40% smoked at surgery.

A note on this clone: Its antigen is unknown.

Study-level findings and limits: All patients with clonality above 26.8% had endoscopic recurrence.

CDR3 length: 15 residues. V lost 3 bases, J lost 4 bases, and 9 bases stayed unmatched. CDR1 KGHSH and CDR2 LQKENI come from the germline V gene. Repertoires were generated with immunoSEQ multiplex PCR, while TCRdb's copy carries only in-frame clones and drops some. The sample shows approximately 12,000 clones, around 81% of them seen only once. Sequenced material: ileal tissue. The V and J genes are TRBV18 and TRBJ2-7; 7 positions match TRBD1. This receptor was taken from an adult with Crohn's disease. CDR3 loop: CASSPSGQYGYEQYF. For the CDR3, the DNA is TGTGCCAGCTCACCGTCGGGACAGTACGGGTACGAGCAGTACTTC.